The present T cell receptor beta chain was sequenced within a study of response to subunit inactivated influenza vaccine. A single record per CDR3 protein comes from TCRdb applying MiXCR to the RT-PCR reads. Of approximately 530,000 distinct CDR3 sequences listed, over 10% were seen once; the top ten hold about an eighth. Study-level findings and limits: A suggestion made by the authors is that each seasonal influenza vaccination recruits few new T cells.

This clonotype was seen a few times. No antigen is known for it. The sequences come from PBMCs from blood, collected more than 35 days after vaccination. The sequence derives from a man aged 45-65 years who received an inactivated influenza vaccine.

The CDR3 loop reads CASSGGGTRQETQYF. CDR3 nucleotide sequence: TGTGCCAGCTCCGGCGGGGGAACGAGGCAAGAGACCCAGTACTTC. The chain carries TRBV6-1 and TRBJ2-5, with 7 bases aligning to TRBD2. CDR1 is MNHNS, CDR2 SASEGT, per germline. The CDR3 length is 15 residues. Trimming cost V 8 bases and J 2 bases; bases outside gene matches: 11.